This is a list of T cell receptor beta chains from one sample in a study of Graves' ophthalmopathy and Graves' hyperthyroidism. MiXCR, applied by TCRdb to the multiplex PCR reads, yields one record per CDR3 protein. The sample lists some 360,000 distinct CDR3 sequences; approximately 17% were seen once. Source material: peripheral blood. Receptors originate from an adult woman with stable Graves' hyperthyroidism. CDR3s include the opening cysteine and the closing phenylalanine or tryptophan. A D gene is named only where the DNA matches it firmly. Rows give clone size only sometimes, using once, few, many, or a class for an expanded clone.

abundance	d_gene	v_gene	j_gene	CDR3aa	CDR3nt
many	TRBD1	TRBV6-2/TRBV6-3	TRBJ2-4	CASRPDRGGRDIKYF	TGTGCCAGCAGGCCCGACAGGGGAGGTCGGGACATTAAGTACTTC
.	.	TRBV3-1	TRBJ2-5	CASSQPQETQYF	TGTGCCAGCAGCCAACCCCAAGAGACCCAGTACTTC
few	TRBD2	TRBV6-1	TRBJ2-7	CASSGLVGLYDQYF	TGTGCCAGCAGCGGACTAGTGGGGTTATACGATCAGTACTTC
many	.	TRBV12-3/TRBV12-4	TRBJ2-2	CASRLTRRTGELFF	TGTGCCAGCAGATTGACTAGGCGGACCGGGGAGCTGTTTTTT
.	.	TRBV28	TRBJ1-2	CASGGQGDAKYGYTF	TGTGCCAGCGGGGGTCAAGGGGATGCAAAGTATGGCTACACCTTC
many	.	TRBV7-2	TRBJ1-2	CASSLNRANYGYTF	TGTGCCAGCAGCTTAAACAGAGCTAACTATGGCTACACCTTC
few	TRBD2	TRBV13	TRBJ2-7	CASREGLAGTEQYF	TGTGCCAGCAGGGAGGGACTAGCGGGAACCGAGCAGTACTTC
many	.	TRBV28	TRBJ1-5	CASSLGGGSNQPQHF	TGTGCCAGCAGTTTGGGAGGGGGGAGCAATCAGCCCCAGCATTTT
few	.	TRBV6-1	TRBJ2-2	CASTQLTGELFF	TGTGCCAGCACCCAGCTCACCGGGGAGCTGTTTTTT
many	.	TRBV20-1	TRBJ1-5	CSARRQLSNQPQHF	TGCAGTGCCCGACGGCAGCTCAGCAATCAGCCCCAGCATTTT
.	TRBD2	TRBV4-1	TRBJ2-5	CASSHGTSGSVNQETQYF	TGCGCCAGCAGCCACGGGACTAGCGGGAGCGTAAATCAAGAGACCCAGTACTTC
.	.	TRBV6-2/TRBV6-3	TRBJ1-2	CASGLVGYGYTF	TGTGCCAGCGGTCTCGTAGGCTATGGCTACACCTTC
.	.	TRBV9	TRBJ2-2	CASSVGDTTPGELFF	TGTGCCAGCAGCGTGGGTGACACTACTCCCGGGGAGCTGTTTTTT
many	.	TRBV5-6	TRBJ1-5	CASSLTAQANQPQHF	TGTGCCAGCAGCTTAACAGCCCAGGCCAATCAGCCCCAGCATTTT
many	TRBD1	TRBV7-2	TRBJ1-1	CASSLAVARTGGFTTEAFF	TGTGCCAGCAGCTTAGCCGTCGCTCGGACAGGGGGCTTTACCACTGAAGCTTTCTTT
many	.	TRBV20-1	TRBJ1-1	CSARRGQRNTEAFF	TGCAGTGCTAGAAGAGGACAGAGGAACACTGAAGCTTTCTTT
many	.	TRBV7-9	TRBJ1-6	CASSSGQFALHF	TGTGCCAGCAGCTCCGGACAGTTCGCCCTCCACTTT
many	.	TRBV11-2	TRBJ1-2	CASSLPGGINYGYTF	TGTGCCAGCAGCCTTCCCGGGGGCATTAACTATGGCTACACCTTC
many	.	TRBV30	TRBJ1-2	CAWSLGEANYGYTF	TGTGCCTGGAGTCTGGGTGAGGCTAACTATGGCTACACCTTC
.	TRBD2	TRBV13	TRBJ2-7	CASSSHIPQTSGYEQYF	TGTGCCAGCAGCTCGCATATACCGCAGACTAGCGGGTACGAGCAGTACTTC
many	.	TRBV5-5	TRBJ2-5	CASSFASTETQYF	TGTGCCAGCAGCTTTGCGAGTACCGAGACCCAGTACTTC
many	.	TRBV6-1	TRBJ2-6	CASSGNRAGANVLTF	TGTGCCAGCAGTGGTAACAGGGCTGGGGCCAACGTCCTGACTTTC
many	.	TRBV4-2	TRBJ2-7	CASSQGSVAAYEQYF	TGTGCCAGCAGCCAAGGGTCGGTGGCAGCTTACGAGCAGTACTTC
.	TRBD2	TRBV6-2/TRBV6-3	TRBJ2-1	CASNLAGGPGNEQFF	TGTGCCAGCAATCTAGCGGGAGGGCCGGGCAATGAGCAGTTCTTC
many	TRBD1	TRBV6-5	TRBJ2-7	CASSYKLDRLYEQCF	TGTGCCAGCAGTTACAAGTTGGACAGGTTGTACGAGCAGTGCTTC
many	.	TRBV10-3	TRBJ2-7	CAISESLNYEQYF	TGTGCCATCAGTGAGTCTTTGAACTACGAGCAGTACTTC
many	.	TRBV27	TRBJ2-7	CASSFENGEQYF	TGTGCCAGCAGTTTTGAGAACGGCGAGCAGTACTTC
many	.	TRBV28	TRBJ2-7	CASSPFKGYEQYF	TGTGCCAGCAGTCCTTTTAAGGGCTACGAGCAGTACTTC
.	TRBD1	TRBV7-6	TRBJ1-5	CASSAMTGQPQHF	TGTGCCAGCAGCGCCATGACAGGGCAGCCCCAGCATTTT
many	.	TRBV7-8	TRBJ1-6	CASSLLGRTLNSPLHF	TGTGCCAGCAGCCTGCTAGGACGGACTTTAAATTCACCCCTCCACTTT
.	TRBD2	TRBV20-1	TRBJ2-2	CSAERAGGPGELFF	TGCAGTGCCGAGCGAGCGGGAGGGCCCGGGGAGCTGTTTTTT
.	.	TRBV4-1	TRBJ2-4	CASSQVTGLLAKNIKYF	TGCGCCAGCAGCCAAGTGACGGGGCTCCTAGCCAAAAACATTAAGTACTTC
many	.	TRBV6-2/TRBV6-3	TRBJ2-7	CASSYSPAYEQYF	TGTGCCAGCAGTTACTCGCCCGCCTACGAGCAGTACTTC
many	.	TRBV7-2	TRBJ2-5	CASSVRGGAFGETQYF	TGTGCCAGCAGTGTAAGAGGGGGGGCCTTCGGTGAGACCCAGTACTTC
.	TRBD2	TRBV20-1	TRBJ2-7	CTPAPTSGRSYEQYF	TGCACCCCCGCCCCCACTAGCGGGCGTTCCTACGAGCAGTACTTC
many	.	TRBV29-1	TRBJ2-4	CSVEGSSTKNIQYF	TGCAGCGTGGAGGGTTCGTCCACGAAAAACATTCAGTACTTC
.	.	TRBV20-1	TRBJ1-2	CSAMWISNGYTF	TGCAGTGCTATGTGGATAAGCAATGGCTACACCTTC
many	TRBD1	TRBV28	TRBJ1-2	CASSLRTGGVLNGYTF	TGTGCCAGCAGTTTAAGGACAGGGGGTGTGTTGAATGGCTACACCTTC
.	.	TRBV7-9	TRBJ1-5	CASSSTTVREQPQHF	TGTGCCAGCAGTTCCACCACAGTAAGGGAACAGCCTCAGCATTTT
many	.	TRBV12-3/TRBV12-4	TRBJ2-5	CASSFPGQTQYF	TGTGCCAGCAGTTTCCCGGGGCAGACCCAGTACTTC
many	.	TRBV7-2	TRBJ1-2	CASSFGPAGLGYTF	TGTGCCAGCAGCTTCGGGCCAGCAGGGTTAGGCTACACCTTC
many	.	TRBV28	TRBJ2-7	CASMAPSSAAYEQYF	TGTGCCAGCATGGCTCCCTCCAGCGCCGCCTACGAGCAGTACTTC
many	.	TRBV12-3/TRBV12-4	TRBJ1-2	CASSLAGRTKYGYTF	TGTGCCAGCAGTTTAGCGGGACGGACTAAGTATGGCTACACCTTC
.	.	TRBV4-1	TRBJ1-1	CASSQVPGPDRTEAFF	TGCGCCAGCAGCCAAGTACCTGGACCCGACCGGACTGAAGCTTTCTTT
few	TRBD2	TRBV12-3/TRBV12-4	TRBJ2-5	CASRLAGVETQYF	TGTGCCAGTCGACTAGCGGGAGTGGAGACCCAGTACTTC
many	.	TRBV29-1	TRBJ1-5	CSASTAINQPQHF	TGCAGCGCCTCGACGGCAATAAATCAGCCCCAGCATTTT
many	.	TRBV6-4	TRBJ1-1	CASSHPPRRTVNTEAFF	TGTGCCAGCAGCCATCCTCCGAGGCGGACAGTTAACACTGAAGCTTTCTTT